This is a list of T cell receptor beta chains from one sample in a study of blood T cell repertoires in COVID-19. The method was immunoSEQ multiplex PCR; TCRdb's version includes in-frame clones alone and lacks a portion of them. The sample lists some 200,000 clones, 87% occurring once. Sequences were obtained from PBMCs or T cells enriched from blood (not recorded which). The receptors originated from a man aged 25-45 years in a cohort exposed to, infected with or recovered from COVID-19 (not recorded which). The CDR3 runs from the conserved cysteine through the conserved F or W. A D gene is named only where the DNA matches it firmly. Size is stated for part of the rows, as once, few or many counts, or as a class when the clone is expanded.

d_call: TRBD1; j_call: TRBJ1-6; clone_size: -; v_call: TRBV13; cdr3_nt: TGTGCCAGCAGGGGACAGGGGATGGAAAATTCACCCCTCCACTTT; cdr3_aa: CASRGQGMENSPLHF
d_call: TRBD1; j_call: TRBJ1-2; clone_size: -; v_call: TRBV7-2; cdr3_nt: TGTGCCAGCAGCTTAAGCGGGACAGGGGATGGCTACACCTTC; cdr3_aa: CASSLSGTGDGYTF
d_call: TRBD2; j_call: TRBJ2-3; clone_size: once; v_call: TRBV13; cdr3_nt: TGTGCCAGCAGCTTTGCGGGAGGGGTCACAGATACGCAGTATTTT; cdr3_aa: CASSFAGGVTDTQYF
d_call: -; j_call: TRBJ1-1; clone_size: -; v_call: TRBV15; cdr3_nt: TGTGCCACCAGCAGAGGGGAGGGTGGGACTGAAGCTTTCTTT; cdr3_aa: CATSRGEGGTEAFF
d_call: TRBD1; j_call: TRBJ2-7; clone_size: once; v_call: TRBV28; cdr3_nt: TGTGCCAGCCGGGACAGGGTCACCGAGCAGTACTTC; cdr3_aa: CASRDRVTEQYF
d_call: -; j_call: TRBJ2-5; clone_size: -; v_call: TRBV11-2; cdr3_nt: TGTGCCAGCAGCTTAAGCTGGACAGTCCAAGAGACCCAGTACTTC; cdr3_aa: CASSLSWTVQETQYF
d_call: -; j_call: TRBJ1-3; clone_size: -; v_call: TRBV7-2; cdr3_nt: TGTGCCAGCAGCTTAGCACAGACGGATGGAAACACCATATATTTT; cdr3_aa: CASSLAQTDGNTIYF
d_call: TRBD1; j_call: TRBJ1-1; clone_size: -; v_call: TRBV5-1; cdr3_nt: TGCGCCAGCAGCTCGGGACAGGACTCATTGAACACTGAAGCTTTCTTT; cdr3_aa: CASSSGQDSLNTEAFF
d_call: TRBD1; j_call: TRBJ1-2; clone_size: -; v_call: TRBV19; cdr3_nt: TGTGCCACCACATCCGGGACAGGGATGTCTGGCTACACCTTC; cdr3_aa: CATTSGTGMSGYTF
d_call: -; j_call: TRBJ2-2; clone_size: -; v_call: TRBV5-1; cdr3_nt: TGCGCCAGCAGCTTATCATTCACTACCGGGGAGCTGTTTTTT; cdr3_aa: CASSLSFTTGELFF
d_call: TRBD1; j_call: TRBJ1-1; clone_size: -; v_call: TRBV7-3; cdr3_nt: TGTGCCAGCAGCTTAACGGGGACAGAAACTGAAGCTTTCTTT; cdr3_aa: CASSLTGTETEAFF
d_call: TRBD2; j_call: TRBJ2-1; clone_size: -; v_call: TRBV14; cdr3_nt: TGTGCCAGCAGCCAAGAAGGATCACTAGCGTTTAAGCAGTTCTTC; cdr3_aa: CASSQEGSLAFKQFF
d_call: -; j_call: TRBJ1-1; clone_size: -; v_call: TRBV28; cdr3_nt: TGTGCCAGCAGTTTTTTATCGGGGAACACTGAAGCTTTCTTT; cdr3_aa: CASSFLSGNTEAFF
d_call: -; j_call: TRBJ2-7; clone_size: -; v_call: TRBV15; cdr3_nt: TGTGCCACCAGCAGAGATCAGGGTTCCGAGCAGTACTTC; cdr3_aa: CATSRDQGSEQYF
d_call: TRBD2; j_call: TRBJ2-1; clone_size: -; v_call: TRBV7-8; cdr3_nt: TGTGCCAGCAGCCCGACCGGGACTAGCGGGAGACATGAGCAGTTCTTC; cdr3_aa: CASSPTGTSGRHEQFF
d_call: -; j_call: TRBJ1-1; clone_size: -; v_call: TRBV19; cdr3_nt: TGTGCCAGTAGTATTTTTTCGGGGGGGCTGAATACTGAAGCTTTCTTT; cdr3_aa: CASSIFSGGLNTEAFF
d_call: TRBD2; j_call: TRBJ2-3; clone_size: -; v_call: TRBV29-1; cdr3_nt: TGCAGCTCCCGGGCTTACTACCGGGGGGGCCTAGGGGAAGATACGCAGTATTTT; cdr3_aa: CSSRAYYRGGLGEDTQYF
d_call: TRBD2; j_call: TRBJ2-5; clone_size: -; v_call: TRBV29-1; cdr3_nt: TGCAGCGTTGGTTTAGCGGGAGGGGGAGAGACCCAGTACTTC; cdr3_aa: CSVGLAGGGETQYF
d_call: TRBD1; j_call: TRBJ2-6; clone_size: -; v_call: TRBV9; cdr3_nt: TGTGCCAGCAGCGTAACGGGACAGGGGGCCTACTCTGGGGCCAACGTCCTGACTTTC; cdr3_aa: CASSVTGQGAYSGANVLTF
d_call: TRBD2; j_call: TRBJ2-7; clone_size: -; v_call: TRBV6-5; cdr3_nt: TGTGCCATCACTAGCGGGACCAGCTCCTACGAGCAGTACTTC; cdr3_aa: CAITSGTSSYEQYF
d_call: -; j_call: TRBJ2-7; clone_size: -; v_call: TRBV6-5; cdr3_nt: TGTGCCAGCAGTTACTCGTCCCACGGGGGTTCCGAGCAGTACTTC; cdr3_aa: CASSYSSHGGSEQYF
d_call: TRBD2; j_call: TRBJ2-1; clone_size: once; v_call: TRBV27; cdr3_nt: TGTGCCAGCAGTTTATCGGGGACTAGCGGGTTTTACAATGAGCAGTTCTTC; cdr3_aa: CASSLSGTSGFYNEQFF
d_call: -; j_call: TRBJ2-1; clone_size: -; v_call: TRBV10-1; cdr3_nt: TGCGCCAGCAGCGTGACCCTAGCGAATGAGCAGTTCTTC; cdr3_aa: CASSVTLANEQFF
d_call: -; j_call: TRBJ2-2; clone_size: -; v_call: TRBV25-1; cdr3_nt: TGTGCCAGCAGTGAAGTCCTGTTCACCGGGGAGCTGTTTTTT; cdr3_aa: CASSEVLFTGELFF
d_call: -; j_call: TRBJ1-2; clone_size: -; v_call: TRBV2; cdr3_nt: TGTGCCAGCAGTGAGGGCCTATCTAACTATGGCTACACCTTC; cdr3_aa: CASSEGLSNYGYTF
d_call: TRBD1; j_call: TRBJ2-1; clone_size: once; v_call: TRBV7-2; cdr3_nt: TGTGCCAGCAGCCCGGACAGGGTCAATGAGCAGTTCTTC; cdr3_aa: CASSPDRVNEQFF
d_call: -; j_call: TRBJ1-1; clone_size: once; v_call: TRBV18; cdr3_nt: TGTGCCAGCTCCCACATTCGGGGGGAGGGAAACACTGAAGCTTTCTTT; cdr3_aa: CASSHIRGEGNTEAFF
d_call: TRBD1; j_call: TRBJ1-6; clone_size: -; v_call: TRBV25-1; cdr3_nt: TGTGCCAGCAGGCAAACCGGGACAGGGGATCATAATTCACCCCTCCACTTT; cdr3_aa: CASRQTGTGDHNSPLHF
d_call: TRBD1; j_call: TRBJ1-2; clone_size: -; v_call: TRBV10-3; cdr3_nt: TGTGCCATCAGTGAGCCTCTGGGACAGGCGGTCTATGGCTACACCTTC; cdr3_aa: CAISEPLGQAVYGYTF
d_call: TRBD2; j_call: TRBJ2-1; clone_size: -; v_call: TRBV12-5; cdr3_nt: TGTGCTAGTGGTTTGGGGGGACTAGCGGTCGATGAGCAGTTCTTC; cdr3_aa: CASGLGGLAVDEQFF
d_call: TRBD1; j_call: TRBJ1-2; clone_size: -; v_call: TRBV29-1; cdr3_nt: TGCAGCGTTCGGACAGGGGGCCCGTTGGGCTACACCTTC; cdr3_aa: CSVRTGGPLGYTF
d_call: TRBD1; j_call: TRBJ1-1; clone_size: once; v_call: TRBV7-9; cdr3_nt: TGTGCCAGCAGCTTGGGGACAGGCGTTGGCACTGAAGCTTTCTTT; cdr3_aa: CASSLGTGVGTEAFF
d_call: TRBD2; j_call: TRBJ2-3; clone_size: -; v_call: TRBV3-1/TRBV3-2; cdr3_nt: TGTGCCAGCAGCCAAGAACTAGCGGGAGTCTTAACCGTAGATACGCAGTATTTT; cdr3_aa: CASSQELAGVLTVDTQYF
d_call: -; j_call: TRBJ2-7; clone_size: -; v_call: TRBV7-2; cdr3_nt: TGTGCCAGCAGCTTAGGGGCAGGTCAGACCTACGAGCAGTACTTC; cdr3_aa: CASSLGAGQTYEQYF
d_call: -; j_call: TRBJ1-5; clone_size: many; v_call: TRBV6-4; cdr3_nt: TGTGCCAGCAGTGACTCGCAGGATAGCAATCAGCCCCAGCATTTT; cdr3_aa: CASSDSQDSNQPQHF
d_call: TRBD2; j_call: TRBJ2-7; clone_size: -; v_call: TRBV27; cdr3_nt: TGTGCCAGCAGTTCCTTAGCGGGGGATAAGGACGAGCAGTACTTC; cdr3_aa: CASSSLAGDKDEQYF
d_call: -; j_call: TRBJ2-2; clone_size: -; v_call: TRBV5-1; cdr3_nt: TGCGCCAGCAGCTTGGCCTCAGGATTCGCCGGGGAGCTGTTTTTT; cdr3_aa: CASSLASGFAGELFF
d_call: -; j_call: TRBJ1-1; clone_size: -; v_call: TRBV27; cdr3_nt: TGTGCCAGCAGTTTATCGATTGCACAGCACACTGAAGCTTTCTTT; cdr3_aa: CASSLSIAQHTEAFF
d_call: -; j_call: TRBJ1-3; clone_size: -; v_call: TRBV9; cdr3_nt: TGTGCCAGCACCCTCACAGGGTCCTCTGGAAACACCATATATTTT; cdr3_aa: CASTLTGSSGNTIYF
d_call: TRBD2; j_call: TRBJ2-1; clone_size: -; v_call: TRBV24-1; cdr3_nt: TGTGCCACCAGTGAACGGGACAGGGGACTAGCGGGAGTAGGGGTTATGAATGAGCAGTTCTTC; cdr3_aa: CATSERDRGLAGVGVMNEQFF
d_call: -; j_call: TRBJ2-3; clone_size: -; v_call: TRBV27; cdr3_nt: TGTGCCAGCAGTTTCCTGGCGGGGAGCACAGATACGCAGTATTTT; cdr3_aa: CASSFLAGSTDTQYF
d_call: TRBD1; j_call: TRBJ2-3; clone_size: -; v_call: TRBV13; cdr3_nt: TGTGCCAGCAGCCAAGGACAGGACATTAGCACAGATACGCAGTATTTT; cdr3_aa: CASSQGQDISTDTQYF
d_call: TRBD2; j_call: TRBJ2-7; clone_size: -; v_call: TRBV7-9; cdr3_nt: TGTGCCAGCAGCTCAGGACTAGCGGGAGAATGGGAGCAGTACTTC; cdr3_aa: CASSSGLAGEWEQYF
d_call: -; j_call: TRBJ2-1; clone_size: -; v_call: TRBV7-2; cdr3_nt: TGTGCCAGCAGCTCGAGGCGGGAACTCCCGCAGTTCTTC; cdr3_aa: CASSSRRELPQFF
d_call: TRBD2; j_call: TRBJ2-7; clone_size: -; v_call: TRBV28; cdr3_nt: TGTGCCAGCAGACGGGGGGAGGACCCCTACGAGCAGTACTTC; cdr3_aa: CASRRGEDPYEQYF
d_call: -; j_call: TRBJ2-7; clone_size: -; v_call: TRBV28; cdr3_nt: TGTGCCAGCAGACCCCGGTGGAGGGATCTGAACGAGCAGTACTTC; cdr3_aa: CASRPRWRDLNEQYF
d_call: -; j_call: TRBJ2-5; clone_size: -; v_call: TRBV6-5; cdr3_nt: TGTGCCAGCAGCCGAGGACAGACAGAGACCCAGTACTTC; cdr3_aa: CASSRGQTETQYF
d_call: TRBD1; j_call: TRBJ1-1; clone_size: -; v_call: TRBV23-1; cdr3_nt: TGCGCCAGCAGTCATATGGACAGGGAGGAGAACACTGAAGCTTTCTTT; cdr3_aa: CASSHMDREENTEAFF
d_call: TRBD2; j_call: TRBJ2-1; clone_size: -; v_call: TRBV24-1; cdr3_nt: TGTGCCACGTCAACGGGACTAGCGGGAGGTACCTACAATGAGCAGTTCTTC; cdr3_aa: CATSTGLAGGTYNEQFF
d_call: -; j_call: TRBJ2-7; clone_size: -; v_call: TRBV27; cdr3_nt: TGTGCCAGCACCTACAGGGTGGGGGTGGGTGAGCAGTACTTC; cdr3_aa: CASTYRVGVGEQYF
d_call: TRBD2; j_call: TRBJ2-7; clone_size: -; v_call: TRBV10-3; cdr3_nt: TGTGCCATCAGTGATTACCAACCGGGACTAGCGGGAGGGAAGGGATCCTACGAGCAGTACTTC; cdr3_aa: CAISDYQPGLAGGKGSYEQYF
d_call: -; j_call: TRBJ1-2; clone_size: -; v_call: TRBV6-1; cdr3_nt: TGTGCCAGCAGTGAAGGACAGGTCTACTATGGCTACACCTTC; cdr3_aa: CASSEGQVYYGYTF
d_call: -; j_call: TRBJ1-5; clone_size: -; v_call: TRBV6-2/TRBV6-3; cdr3_nt: TGTGCCAGCAGTTACGGCGGTAACAATCAGCCCCAGCATTTT; cdr3_aa: CASSYGGNNQPQHF